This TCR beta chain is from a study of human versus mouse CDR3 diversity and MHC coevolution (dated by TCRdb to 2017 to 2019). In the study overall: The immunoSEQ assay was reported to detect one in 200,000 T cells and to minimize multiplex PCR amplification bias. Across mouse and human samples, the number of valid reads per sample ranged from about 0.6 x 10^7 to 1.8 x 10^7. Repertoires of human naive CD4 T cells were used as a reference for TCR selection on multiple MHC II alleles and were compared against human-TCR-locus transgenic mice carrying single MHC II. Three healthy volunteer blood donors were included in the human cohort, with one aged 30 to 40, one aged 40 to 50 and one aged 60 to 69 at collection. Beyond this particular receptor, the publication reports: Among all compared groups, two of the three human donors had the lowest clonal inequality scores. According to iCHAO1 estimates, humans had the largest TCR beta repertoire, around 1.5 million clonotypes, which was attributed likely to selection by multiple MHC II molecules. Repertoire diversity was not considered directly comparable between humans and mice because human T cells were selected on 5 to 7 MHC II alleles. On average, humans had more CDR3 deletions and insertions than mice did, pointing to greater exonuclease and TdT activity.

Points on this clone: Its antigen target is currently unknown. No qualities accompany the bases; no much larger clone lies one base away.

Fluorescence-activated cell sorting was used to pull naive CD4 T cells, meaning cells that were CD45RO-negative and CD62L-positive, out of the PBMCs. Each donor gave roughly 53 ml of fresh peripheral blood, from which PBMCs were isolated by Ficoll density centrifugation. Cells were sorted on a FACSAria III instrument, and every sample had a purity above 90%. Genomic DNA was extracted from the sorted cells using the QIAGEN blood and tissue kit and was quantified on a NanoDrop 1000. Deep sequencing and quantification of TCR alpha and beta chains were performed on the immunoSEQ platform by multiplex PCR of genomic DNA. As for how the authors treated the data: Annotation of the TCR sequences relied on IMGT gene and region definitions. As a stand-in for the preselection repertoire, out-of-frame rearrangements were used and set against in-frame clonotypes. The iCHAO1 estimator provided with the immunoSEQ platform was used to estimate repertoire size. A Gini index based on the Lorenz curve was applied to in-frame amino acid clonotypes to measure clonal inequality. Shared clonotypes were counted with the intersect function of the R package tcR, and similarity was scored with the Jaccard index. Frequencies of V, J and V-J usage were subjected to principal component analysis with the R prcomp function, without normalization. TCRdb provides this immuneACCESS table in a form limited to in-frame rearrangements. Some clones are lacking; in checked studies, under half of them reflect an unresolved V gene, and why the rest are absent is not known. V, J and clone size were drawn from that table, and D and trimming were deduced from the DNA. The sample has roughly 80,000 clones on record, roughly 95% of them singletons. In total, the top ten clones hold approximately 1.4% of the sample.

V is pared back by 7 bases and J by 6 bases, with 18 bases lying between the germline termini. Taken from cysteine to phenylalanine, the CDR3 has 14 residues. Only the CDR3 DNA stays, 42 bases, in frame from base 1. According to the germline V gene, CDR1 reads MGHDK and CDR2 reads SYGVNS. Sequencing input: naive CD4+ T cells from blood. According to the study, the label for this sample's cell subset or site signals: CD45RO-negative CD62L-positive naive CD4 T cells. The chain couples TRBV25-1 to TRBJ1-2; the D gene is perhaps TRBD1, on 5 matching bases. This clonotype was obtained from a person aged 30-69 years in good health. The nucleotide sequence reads TGTGCCAGCACCCATGGCCAGGGAAGTAATGGCTACACCTTC. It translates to CASTHGQGSNGYTF.